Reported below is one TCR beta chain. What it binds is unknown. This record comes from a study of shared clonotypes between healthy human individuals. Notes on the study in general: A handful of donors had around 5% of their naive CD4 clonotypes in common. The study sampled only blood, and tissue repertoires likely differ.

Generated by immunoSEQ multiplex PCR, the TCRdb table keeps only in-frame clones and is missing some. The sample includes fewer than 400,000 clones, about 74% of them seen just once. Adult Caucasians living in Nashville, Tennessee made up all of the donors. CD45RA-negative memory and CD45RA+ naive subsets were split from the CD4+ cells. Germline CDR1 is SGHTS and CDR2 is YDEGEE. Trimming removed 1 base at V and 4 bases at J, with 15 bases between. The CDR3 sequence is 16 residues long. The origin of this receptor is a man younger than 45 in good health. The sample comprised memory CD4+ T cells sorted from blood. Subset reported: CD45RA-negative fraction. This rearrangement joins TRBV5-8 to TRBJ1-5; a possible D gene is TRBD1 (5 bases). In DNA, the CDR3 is TGTGCCAGCAGCTTGACGGACACCAGACGGAATCAGCCCCAGCATTTT. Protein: CASSLTDTRRNQPQHF.